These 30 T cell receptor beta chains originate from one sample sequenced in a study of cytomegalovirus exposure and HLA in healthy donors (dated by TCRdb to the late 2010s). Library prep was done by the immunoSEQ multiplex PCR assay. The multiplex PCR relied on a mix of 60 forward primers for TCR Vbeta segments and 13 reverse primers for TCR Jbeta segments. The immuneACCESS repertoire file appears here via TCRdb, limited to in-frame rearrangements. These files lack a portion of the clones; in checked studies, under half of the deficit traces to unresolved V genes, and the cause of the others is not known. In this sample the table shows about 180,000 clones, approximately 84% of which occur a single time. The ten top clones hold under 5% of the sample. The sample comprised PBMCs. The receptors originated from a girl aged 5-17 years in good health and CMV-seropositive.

The CDR3 region is CASSPTGYSDGYTF. CDR3 in DNA: TGTGCCAGCAGCCCGACAGGCTACTCGGATGGCTACACCTTC. The V call is TRBV25-1, the J call TRBJ1-2; perhaps TRBD1 as D (6 bases). This CDR3 region has 14 residues. Trimming left V 6 bases short and J 6 bases short, with 17 bases between. Per the germline V gene, CDR1 is MGHDK and CDR2 is SYGVNS.

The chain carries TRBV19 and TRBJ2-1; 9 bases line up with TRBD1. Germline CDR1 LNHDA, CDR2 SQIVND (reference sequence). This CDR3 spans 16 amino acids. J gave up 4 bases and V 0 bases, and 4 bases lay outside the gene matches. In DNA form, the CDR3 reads TGTGCCAGTAGTATAGAGGACAGGGGAATTTACAATGAGCAGTTCTTC. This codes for CASSIEDRGIYNEQFF.

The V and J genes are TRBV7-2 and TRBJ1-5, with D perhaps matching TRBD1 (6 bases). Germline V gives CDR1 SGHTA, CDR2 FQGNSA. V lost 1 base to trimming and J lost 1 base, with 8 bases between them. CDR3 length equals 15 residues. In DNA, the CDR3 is TGTGCCAGCAGCTTAGAAACAGGGAGCAATCAGCCCCAGCATTTT. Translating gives CASSLETGSNQPQHF.

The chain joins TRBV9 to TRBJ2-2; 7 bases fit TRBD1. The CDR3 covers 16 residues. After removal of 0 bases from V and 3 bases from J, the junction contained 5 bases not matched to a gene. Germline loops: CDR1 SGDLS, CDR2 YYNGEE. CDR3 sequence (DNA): TGTGCCAGCAGCGTAGTAAGGACAGGCTACACCGGGGAGCTGTTTTTT. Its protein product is CASSVVRTGYTGELFF. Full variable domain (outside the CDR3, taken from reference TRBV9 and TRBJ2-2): DSGVTQTPKHLITATGQRVTLRCSPRSGDLSVYWYQQSLDQGLQFLIQYYNGEERAKGNILERFSAQQFPDLHSELNLSSLELGDSALYFCASSVVRTGYTGELFFGEGSRLTVL.

The CDR3 coding sequence is TGTGCCAGCGGGGGGGTGGGGGAGCAGTACTTC. The encoded protein is CASGGVGEQYF. The V and J genes are TRBV25-1 and TRBJ2-7; 7 nucleotides line up with TRBD2. The CDR3 covers 11 residues. V shed 8 bases and J 7 bases; nucleotides not matched to a gene: 5. Germline CDR1 is MGHDK and CDR2 is SYGVNS.

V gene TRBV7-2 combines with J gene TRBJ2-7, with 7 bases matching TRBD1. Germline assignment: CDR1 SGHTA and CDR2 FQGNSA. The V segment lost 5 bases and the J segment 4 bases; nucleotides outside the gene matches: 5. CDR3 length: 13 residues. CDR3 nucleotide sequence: TGTGCCAGCAGCCACGGGACAGTGTACGAGCAGTACTTC. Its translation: CASSHGTVYEQYF.

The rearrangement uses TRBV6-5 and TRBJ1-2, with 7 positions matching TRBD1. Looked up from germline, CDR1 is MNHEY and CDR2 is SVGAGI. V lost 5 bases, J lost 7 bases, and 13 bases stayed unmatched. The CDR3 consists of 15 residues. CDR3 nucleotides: TGTGCCAGCAGTCCCGACAGGGAATATATGCTTGGCTACACCTTC. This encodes CASSPDREYMLGYTF.

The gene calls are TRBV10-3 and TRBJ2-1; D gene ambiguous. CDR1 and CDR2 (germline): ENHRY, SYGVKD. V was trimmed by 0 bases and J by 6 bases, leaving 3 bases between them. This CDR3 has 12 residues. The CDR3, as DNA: TGTGCCATCAGTGAGTCTATCAATGAGCAGTTCTTC. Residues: CAISESINEQFF.

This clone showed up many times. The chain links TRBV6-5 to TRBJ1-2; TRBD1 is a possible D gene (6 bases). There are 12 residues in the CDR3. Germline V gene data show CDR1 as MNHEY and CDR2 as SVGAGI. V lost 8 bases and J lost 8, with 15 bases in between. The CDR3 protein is CASGNREDGYTF. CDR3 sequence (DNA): TGTGCCAGCGGCAACAGGGAAGACGGCTACACCTTC.

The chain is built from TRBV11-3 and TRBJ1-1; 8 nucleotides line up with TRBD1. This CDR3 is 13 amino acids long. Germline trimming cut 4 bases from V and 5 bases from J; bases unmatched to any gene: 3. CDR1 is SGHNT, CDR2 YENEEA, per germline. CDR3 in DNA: TGTGCCAGCAGCTGGACAGGGAATACTGAAGCTTTCTTT. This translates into CASSWTGNTEAFF.

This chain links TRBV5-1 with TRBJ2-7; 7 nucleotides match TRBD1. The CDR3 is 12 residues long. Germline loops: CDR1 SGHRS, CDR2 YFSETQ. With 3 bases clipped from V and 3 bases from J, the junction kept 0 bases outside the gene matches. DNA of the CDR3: TGCGCCAGCAGCTGGGACAGCTACGAGCAGTACTTC. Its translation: CASSWDSYEQYF.

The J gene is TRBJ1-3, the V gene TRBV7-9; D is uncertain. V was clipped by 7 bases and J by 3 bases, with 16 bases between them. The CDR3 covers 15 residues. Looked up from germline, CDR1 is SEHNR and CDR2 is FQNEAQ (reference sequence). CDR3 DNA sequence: TGTGCCAGCATCCCCCGGGATGCTGGTGGAAACACCATATATTTT. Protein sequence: CASIPRDAGGNTIYF.

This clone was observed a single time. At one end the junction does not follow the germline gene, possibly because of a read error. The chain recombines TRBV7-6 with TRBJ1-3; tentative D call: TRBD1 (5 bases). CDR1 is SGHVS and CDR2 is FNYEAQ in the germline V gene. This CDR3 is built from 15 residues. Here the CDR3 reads CTSSLRAGVGNTIYF. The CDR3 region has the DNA TGTACCAGCAGCCTCAGGGCGGGGGTTGGAAACACCATATATTTT.

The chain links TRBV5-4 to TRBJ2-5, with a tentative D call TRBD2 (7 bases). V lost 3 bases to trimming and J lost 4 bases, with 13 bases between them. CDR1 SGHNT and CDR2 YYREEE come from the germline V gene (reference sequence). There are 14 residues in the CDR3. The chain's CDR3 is CASSSEGGVETQYF. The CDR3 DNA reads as TGTGCCAGCAGCTCCGAGGGGGGGGTAGAGACCCAGTACTTC.

The CDR3 DNA reads TGCGCCAGCAGCACGGACAGGGGGCACGAGCAGTACTTC. Translation: CASSTDRGHEQYF. V gene TRBV5-1 combines with J gene TRBJ2-7; TRBD1 matches at 11 bases. The CDR3 is 13 residues long. Germline V CDR1 and CDR2: SGHRS, YFSETQ. The ends lost 4 bases at V and 5 bases at J; junction bases unmatched: 2.

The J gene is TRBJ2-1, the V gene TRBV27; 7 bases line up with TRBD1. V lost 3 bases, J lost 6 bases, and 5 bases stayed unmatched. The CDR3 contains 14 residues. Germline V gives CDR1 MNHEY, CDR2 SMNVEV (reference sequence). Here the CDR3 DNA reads TGTGCCAGCAGTTTTATCGACAGGGTCAATGAGCAGTTCTTC. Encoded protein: CASSFIDRVNEQFF.

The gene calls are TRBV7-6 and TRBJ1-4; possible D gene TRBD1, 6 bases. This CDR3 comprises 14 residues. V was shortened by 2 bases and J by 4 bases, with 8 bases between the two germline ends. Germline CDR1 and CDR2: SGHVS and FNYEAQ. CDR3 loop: CASSLRTVNEKLFF. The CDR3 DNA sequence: TGTGCCAGCAGCTTAAGGACAGTTAATGAAAAACTGTTTTTT.

The CDR3 DNA reads TGCGCCAGCAGCTACACGGGACTCTTCAATGAGCAGTTCTTC. Its protein product is CASSYTGLFNEQFF. The chain couples TRBV5-1 to TRBJ2-1, with D perhaps matching TRBD2 (6 bases). CDR1 and CDR2 from the germline V gene are SGHRS and YFSETQ. V was cut by 3 bases and J by 6 bases, with 13 bases left in between. This CDR3 contains 14 residues.

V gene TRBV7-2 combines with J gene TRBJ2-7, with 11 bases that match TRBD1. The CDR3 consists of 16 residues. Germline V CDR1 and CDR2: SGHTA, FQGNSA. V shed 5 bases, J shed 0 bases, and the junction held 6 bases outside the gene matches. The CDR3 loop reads CASSLGTGGASYEQYF. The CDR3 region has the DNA TGTGCCAGCAGCCTCGGGACAGGGGGAGCCTCCTACGAGCAGTACTTC. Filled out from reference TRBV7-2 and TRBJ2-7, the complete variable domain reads GAGVSQSPSNKVTEKGKDVELRCDPISGHTALYWYRQSLGQGLEFLIYFQGNSAPDKSGLPSDRFSAERTGGSVSTLTIQRTQQEDSAVYLCASSLGTGGASYEQYFGPGTRLTVT.

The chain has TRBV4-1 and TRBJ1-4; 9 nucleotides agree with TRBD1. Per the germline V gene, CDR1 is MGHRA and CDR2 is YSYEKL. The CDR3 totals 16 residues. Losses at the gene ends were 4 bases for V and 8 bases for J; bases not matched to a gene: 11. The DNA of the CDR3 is TGCGCCAGCAGCCTAGTAGGGACAGGGACGGACGAAAAACTGTTTTTT. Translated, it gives CASSLVGTGTDEKLFF.

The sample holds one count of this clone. This CDR3 is CASSPQQGAATEAFF. The DNA of the CDR3 is TGTGCCAGCAGTCCGCAACAGGGGGCGGCGACTGAAGCTTTCTTT. V and J are TRBV6-5 and TRBJ1-1, with TRBD1 matching over 9 bases. V was clipped by 5 bases and J by 5 bases; unmatched bases: 9. Germline V CDR1 and CDR2: MNHEY, SVGAGI. The CDR3 covers 15 residues.

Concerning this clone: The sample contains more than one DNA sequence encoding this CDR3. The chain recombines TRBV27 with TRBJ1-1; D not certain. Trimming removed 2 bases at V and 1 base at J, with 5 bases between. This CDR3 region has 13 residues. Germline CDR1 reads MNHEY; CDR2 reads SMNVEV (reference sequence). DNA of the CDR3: TGTGCCAGCAGTTTAGGAGAGAACACTGAAGCTTTCTTT. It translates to CASSLGENTEAFF.

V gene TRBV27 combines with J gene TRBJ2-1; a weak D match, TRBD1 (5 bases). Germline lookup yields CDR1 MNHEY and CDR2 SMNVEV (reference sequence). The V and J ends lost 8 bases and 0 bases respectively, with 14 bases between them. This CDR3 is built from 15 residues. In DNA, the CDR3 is TGTGCCAGCGGACCGTCTAGGGGCTCCTACAATGAGCAGTTCTTC. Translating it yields CASGPSRGSYNEQFF.

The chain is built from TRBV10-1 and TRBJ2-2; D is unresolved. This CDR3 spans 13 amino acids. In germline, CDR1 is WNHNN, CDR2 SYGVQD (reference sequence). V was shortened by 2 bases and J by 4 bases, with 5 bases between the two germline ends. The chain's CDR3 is CASSERLTGELFF. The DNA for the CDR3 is TGCGCCAGCAGTGAGAGACTCACCGGGGAGCTGTTTTTT.

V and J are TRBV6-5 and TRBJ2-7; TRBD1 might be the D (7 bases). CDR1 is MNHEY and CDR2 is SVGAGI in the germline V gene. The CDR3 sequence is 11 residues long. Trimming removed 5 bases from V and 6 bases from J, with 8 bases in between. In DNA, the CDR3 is TGTGCCAGCAGTCAGGGGGGCGAGCAGTACTTC. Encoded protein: CASSQGGEQYF.

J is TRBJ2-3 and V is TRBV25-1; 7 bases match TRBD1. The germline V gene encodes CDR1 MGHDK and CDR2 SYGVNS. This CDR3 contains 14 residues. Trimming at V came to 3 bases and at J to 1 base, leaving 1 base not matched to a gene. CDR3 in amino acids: CASSDGQGTDTQYF. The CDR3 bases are TGTGCCAGCAGTGATGGACAGGGCACAGATACGCAGTATTTT.

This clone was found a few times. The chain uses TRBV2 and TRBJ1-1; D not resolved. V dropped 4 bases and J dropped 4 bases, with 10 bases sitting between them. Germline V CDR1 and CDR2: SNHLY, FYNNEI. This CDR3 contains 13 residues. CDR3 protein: CASSAQTSTEAFF. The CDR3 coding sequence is TGTGCCAGCAGTGCACAGACGAGCACTGAAGCTTTCTTT.

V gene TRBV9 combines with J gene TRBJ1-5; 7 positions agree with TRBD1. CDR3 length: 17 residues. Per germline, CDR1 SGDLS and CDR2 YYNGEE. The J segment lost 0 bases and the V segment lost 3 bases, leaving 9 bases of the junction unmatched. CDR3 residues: CASSAPGTDHSNQPQHF. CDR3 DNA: TGTGCCAGCAGCGCACCCGGGACAGACCATAGCAATCAGCCCCAGCATTTT.

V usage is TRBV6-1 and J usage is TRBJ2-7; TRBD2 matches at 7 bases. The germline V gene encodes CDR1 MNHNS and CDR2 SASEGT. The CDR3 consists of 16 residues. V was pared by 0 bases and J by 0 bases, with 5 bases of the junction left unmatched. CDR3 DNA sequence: TGTGCCAGCAGTGAAGCGGCCGGGGGGAGCTCCTACGAGCAGTACTTC. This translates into CASSEAAGGSSYEQYF.

This chain's CDR3 is CASMAGGRADTQYF. CDR3 in DNA: TGTGCCAGCATGGCGGGGGGCAGGGCAGATACGCAGTATTTT. The V gene is TRBV6-1, the J gene TRBJ2-3; 8 positions agree with TRBD2. The CDR3 covers 14 residues. The ends lost 7 bases at V and 4 bases at J; junction bases unmatched: 7. Germline CDR1 MNHNS, CDR2 SASEGT.